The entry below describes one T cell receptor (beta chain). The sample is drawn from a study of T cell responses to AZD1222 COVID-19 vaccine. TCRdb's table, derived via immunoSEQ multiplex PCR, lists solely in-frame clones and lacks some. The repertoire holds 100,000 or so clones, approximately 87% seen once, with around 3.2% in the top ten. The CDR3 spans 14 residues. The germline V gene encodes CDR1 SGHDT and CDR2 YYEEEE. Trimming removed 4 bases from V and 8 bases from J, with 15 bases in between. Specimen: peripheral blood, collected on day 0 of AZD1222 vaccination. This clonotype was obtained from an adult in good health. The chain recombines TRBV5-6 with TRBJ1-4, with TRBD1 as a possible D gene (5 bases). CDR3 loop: CASSPDGAGEKLFF. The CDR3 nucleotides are TGTGCCAGCAGCCCGGATGGGGCTGGGGAAAAACTGTTTTTT. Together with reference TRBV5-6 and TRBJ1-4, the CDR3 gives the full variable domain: DAGVTQSPTHLIKTRGQQVTLRCSPKSGHDTVSWYQQALGQGPQFIFQYYEEEERQRGNFPDRFSGHQFPNYSSELNVNALLLGDSALYLCASSPDGAGEKLFFGSGTQLSVL.